The entry below describes one T cell receptor beta chain. What it binds is unknown. The repertoire was sequenced with immunoSEQ multiplex PCR; TCRdb's copy has only in-frame clones and lacks some. The sample records about 120,000 clones, about nine tenths being singletons. The CDR3 runs 16 residues. J gave up 9 bases and V 4 bases, and 13 bases lay outside the gene matches. The germline V gene encodes CDR1 SGDLS and CDR2 YYNGEE. The sample is drawn from a study of T cell clones after liver transplantation. The wider study: Pre-transplant mixed lymphocyte reactions yielded third-party-reactive TCRbeta sequences as comparators for graft-donor-reactive sequences.

Thawed unstimulated PBMCs were FACS-sorted by CD3, CD4 and CD8 into two populations. Study-wide results and caveats: Conclusions were preliminary, with small, heterogeneous patient groups. A larger donor-reactive than third-party decline suggested partial antigen-specific deletion.

This clonotype was obtained from a human patient who received a liver transplant. Some T cells could come from the graft donor. The J gene is TRBJ2-1, the V gene TRBV9; 10 bases match TRBD2. Sample: CD4+ T cells from blood, taken 12 months after liver transplant. In nucleotides, the CDR3 is TGTGCCAGCAGCCCCCGTACTAGCGGGGCAACAGGTGAGCAGTTCTTC. Amino acids: CASSPRTSGATGEQFF. Supplemented by reference TRBV9 and TRBJ2-1, the full variable domain reads DSGVTQTPKHLITATGQRVTLRCSPRSGDLSVYWYQQSLDQGLQFLIQYYNGEERAKGNILERFSAQQFPDLHSELNLSSLELGDSALYFCASSPRTSGATGEQFFGPGTRLTVL.